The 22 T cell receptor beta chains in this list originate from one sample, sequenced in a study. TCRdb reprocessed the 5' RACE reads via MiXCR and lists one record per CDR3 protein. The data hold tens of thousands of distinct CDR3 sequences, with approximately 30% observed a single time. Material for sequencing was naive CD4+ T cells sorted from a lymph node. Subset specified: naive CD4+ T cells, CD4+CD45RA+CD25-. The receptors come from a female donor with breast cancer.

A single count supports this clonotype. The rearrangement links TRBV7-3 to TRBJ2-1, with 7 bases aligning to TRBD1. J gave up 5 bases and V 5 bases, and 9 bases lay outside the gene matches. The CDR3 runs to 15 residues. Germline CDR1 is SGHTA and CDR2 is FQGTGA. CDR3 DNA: TGTGCCAGCAGCCCAACTTTGGGGACAGACAATGAGCAGTTCTTC. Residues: CASSPTLGTDNEQFF.

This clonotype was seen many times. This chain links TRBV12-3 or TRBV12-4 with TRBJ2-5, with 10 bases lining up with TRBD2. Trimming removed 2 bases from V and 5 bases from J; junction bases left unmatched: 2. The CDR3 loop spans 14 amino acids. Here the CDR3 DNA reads TGTGCCAGCAGTTTACGTAGCGGGAGGGAGACCCAGTACTTC. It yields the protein CASSLRSGRETQYF.

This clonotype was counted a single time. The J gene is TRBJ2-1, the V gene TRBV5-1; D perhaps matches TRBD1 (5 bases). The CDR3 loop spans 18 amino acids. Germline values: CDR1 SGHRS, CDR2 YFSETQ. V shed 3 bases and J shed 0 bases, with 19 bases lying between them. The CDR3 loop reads CASSSRLADTSSYNEQFF. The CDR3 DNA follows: TGCGCCAGCAGCTCCCGACTGGCGGACACGAGCTCCTACAATGAGCAGTTCTTC.

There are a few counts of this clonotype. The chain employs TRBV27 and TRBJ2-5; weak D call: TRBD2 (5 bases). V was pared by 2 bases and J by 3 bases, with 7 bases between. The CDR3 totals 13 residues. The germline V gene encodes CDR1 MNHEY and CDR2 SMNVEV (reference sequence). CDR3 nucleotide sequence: TGTGCCAGCAGTTTAGAGGGTGAAGAGACCCAGTACTTC. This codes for CASSLEGEETQYF.

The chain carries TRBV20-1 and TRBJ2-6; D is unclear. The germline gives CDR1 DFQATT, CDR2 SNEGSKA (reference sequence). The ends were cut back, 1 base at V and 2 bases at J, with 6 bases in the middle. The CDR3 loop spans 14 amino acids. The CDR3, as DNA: TGCAGTGCTAGAGTTGATCCTGGGGCCAACGTCCTGACTTTC. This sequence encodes CSARVDPGANVLTF.

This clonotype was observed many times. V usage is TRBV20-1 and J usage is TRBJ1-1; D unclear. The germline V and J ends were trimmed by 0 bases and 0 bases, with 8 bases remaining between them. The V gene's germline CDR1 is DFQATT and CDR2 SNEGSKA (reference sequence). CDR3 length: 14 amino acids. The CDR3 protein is CSARDRRLNTEAFF. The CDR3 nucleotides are TGCAGTGCTAGAGATCGCAGATTGAACACTGAAGCTTTCTTT.

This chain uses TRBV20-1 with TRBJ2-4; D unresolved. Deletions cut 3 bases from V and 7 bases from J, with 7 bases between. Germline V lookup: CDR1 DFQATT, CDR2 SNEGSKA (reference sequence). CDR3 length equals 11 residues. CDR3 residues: CSASVSNIQYF. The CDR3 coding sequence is TGCAGTGCTAGTGTCTCCAACATTCAGTACTTC.

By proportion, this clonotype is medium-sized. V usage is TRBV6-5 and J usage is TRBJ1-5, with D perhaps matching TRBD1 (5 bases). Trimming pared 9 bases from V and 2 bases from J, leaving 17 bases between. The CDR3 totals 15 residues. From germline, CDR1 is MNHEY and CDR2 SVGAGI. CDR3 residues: CASRDGPLGNQPQHF. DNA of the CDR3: TGTGCCAGTCGGGACGGACCTTTGGGCAATCAGCCCCAGCATTTT.

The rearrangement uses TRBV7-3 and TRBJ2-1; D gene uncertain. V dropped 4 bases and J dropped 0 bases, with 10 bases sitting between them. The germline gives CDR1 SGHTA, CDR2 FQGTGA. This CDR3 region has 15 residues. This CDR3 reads CASSSVSSSYNEQFF. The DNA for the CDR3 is TGTGCCAGCAGCTCAGTATCCAGCTCCTACAATGAGCAGTTCTTC.

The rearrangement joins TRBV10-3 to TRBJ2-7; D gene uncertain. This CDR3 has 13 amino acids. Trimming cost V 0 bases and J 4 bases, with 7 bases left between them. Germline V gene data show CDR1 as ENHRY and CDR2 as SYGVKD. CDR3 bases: TGTGCCATCAGTGAGTCTCTCCTGTACGAGCAGTACTTC. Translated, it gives CAISESLLYEQYF.

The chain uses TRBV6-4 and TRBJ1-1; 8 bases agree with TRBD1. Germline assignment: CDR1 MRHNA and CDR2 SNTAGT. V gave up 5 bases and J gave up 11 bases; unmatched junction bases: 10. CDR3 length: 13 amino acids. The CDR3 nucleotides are TGTGCCAGCAGTCGGGACAGGCAGGCGGAGGCTTTCTTT. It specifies CASSRDRQAEAFF.

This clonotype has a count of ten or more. The CDR3 coding sequence is TGTGCCACCAGCCAGCCAGAAATCACAGATACGCAGTATTTT. Protein product: CATSQPEITDTQYF. V gene TRBV24-1 combines with J gene TRBJ2-3; no clear D. The CDR3 runs 14 residues. Germline CDR1 reads KGHDR; CDR2 reads SFDVKD. V was clipped by 7 bases and J by 2 bases, with 12 bases between them.

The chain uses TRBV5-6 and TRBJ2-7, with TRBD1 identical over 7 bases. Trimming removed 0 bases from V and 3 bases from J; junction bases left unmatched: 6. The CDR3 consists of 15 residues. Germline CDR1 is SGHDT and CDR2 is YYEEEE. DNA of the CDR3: TGTGCCAGCAGCTTGGACGGCAGGGGGTTCTACGAGCAGTACTTC. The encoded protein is CASSLDGRGFYEQYF. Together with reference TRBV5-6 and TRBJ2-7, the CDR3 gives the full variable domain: DAGVTQSPTHLIKTRGQQVTLRCSPKSGHDTVSWYQQALGQGPQFIFQYYEEEERQRGNFPDRFSGHQFPNYSSELNVNALLLGDSALYLCASSLDGRGFYEQYFGPGTRLTVT.

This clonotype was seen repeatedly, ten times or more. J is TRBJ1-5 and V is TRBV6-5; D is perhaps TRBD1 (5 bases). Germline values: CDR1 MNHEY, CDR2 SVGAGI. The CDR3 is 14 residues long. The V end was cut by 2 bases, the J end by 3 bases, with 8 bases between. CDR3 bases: TGTGCCAGCAGTTACGGGGGGAACAATCAGCCCCAGCATTTT. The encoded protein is CASSYGGNNQPQHF.

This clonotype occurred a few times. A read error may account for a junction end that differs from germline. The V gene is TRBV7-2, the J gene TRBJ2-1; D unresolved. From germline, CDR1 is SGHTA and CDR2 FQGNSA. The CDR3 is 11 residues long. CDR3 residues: CAGGFYNERFF. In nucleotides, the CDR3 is TGTGCCGGCGGCTTTTACAATGAGCGGTTCTTC. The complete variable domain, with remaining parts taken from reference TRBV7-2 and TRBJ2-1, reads GAGVSQSPSNKVTEKGKDVELRCDPISGHTALYWYRQSLGQGLEFLIYFQGNSAPDKSGLPSDRFSAERTGGSVSTLTIQRTQQEDSAVYLCAGGFYNERFFGPGTRLTVL.

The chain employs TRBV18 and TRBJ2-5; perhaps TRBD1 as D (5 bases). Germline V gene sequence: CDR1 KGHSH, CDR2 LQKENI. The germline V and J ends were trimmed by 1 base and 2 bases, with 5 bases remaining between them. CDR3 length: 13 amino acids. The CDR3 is CASSPQGQETQYF. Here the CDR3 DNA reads TGTGCCAGCTCACCACAGGGGCAAGAGACCCAGTACTTC.

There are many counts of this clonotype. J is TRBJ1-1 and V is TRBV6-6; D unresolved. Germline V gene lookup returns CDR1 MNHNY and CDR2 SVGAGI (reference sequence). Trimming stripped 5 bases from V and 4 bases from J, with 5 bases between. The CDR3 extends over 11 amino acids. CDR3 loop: CASSRATEAFF. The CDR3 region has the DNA TGTGCCAGCAGTCGGGCCACTGAAGCTTTCTTT.

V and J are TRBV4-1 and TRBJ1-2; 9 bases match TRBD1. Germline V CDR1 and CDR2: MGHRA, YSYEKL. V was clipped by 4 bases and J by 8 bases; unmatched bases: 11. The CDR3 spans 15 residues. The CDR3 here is CASSRPGQGVGGYTF. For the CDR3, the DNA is TGCGCCAGCAGCCGCCCGGGACAGGGAGTTGGCGGCTACACCTTC.

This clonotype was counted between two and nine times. In DNA, the CDR3 is TGTGCCAGCAGCGTAGCCTCGAGCTTCCTGAACACCGGGGAGCTGTTTTTT. Its protein product is CASSVASSFLNTGELFF. The chain links TRBV9 to TRBJ2-2; D remains unclear. V was trimmed by 0 bases and J by 1 base, leaving 13 bases between them. The CDR3 runs to 17 residues. Germline V gene sequence: CDR1 SGDLS, CDR2 YYNGEE.

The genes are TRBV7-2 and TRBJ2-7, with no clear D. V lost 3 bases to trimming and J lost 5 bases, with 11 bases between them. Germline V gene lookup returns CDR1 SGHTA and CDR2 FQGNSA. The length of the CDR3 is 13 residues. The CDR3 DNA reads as TGTGCCAGCAGCTTTCGGGTAGGGCACGAGCAGTACTTC. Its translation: CASSFRVGHEQYF.

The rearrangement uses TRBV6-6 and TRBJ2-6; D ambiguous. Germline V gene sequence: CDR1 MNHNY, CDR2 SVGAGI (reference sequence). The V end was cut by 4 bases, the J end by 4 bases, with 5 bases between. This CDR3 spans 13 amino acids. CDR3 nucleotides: TGTGCCAGCAGTTTGGCCGGGGCCAACGTCCTGACTTTC. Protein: CASSLAGANVLTF.

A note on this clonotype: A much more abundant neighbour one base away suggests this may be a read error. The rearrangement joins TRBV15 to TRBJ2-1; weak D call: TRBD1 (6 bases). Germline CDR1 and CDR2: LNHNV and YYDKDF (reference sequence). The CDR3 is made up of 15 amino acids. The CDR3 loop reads CATSREGVRDNGQFF. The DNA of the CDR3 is TGTGCCACCAGCAGAGAGGGGGTTAGGGACAATGGGCAGTTCTTC. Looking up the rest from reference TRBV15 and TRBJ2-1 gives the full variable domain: DAMVIQNPRYQVTQFGKPVTLSCSQTLNHNVMYWYQQKSSQAPKLLFHYYDKDFNNEADTPDNFQSRRPNTSFCFLDIRSPGLGDTAMYLCATSREGVRDNGQFFGPGTRLTVL.